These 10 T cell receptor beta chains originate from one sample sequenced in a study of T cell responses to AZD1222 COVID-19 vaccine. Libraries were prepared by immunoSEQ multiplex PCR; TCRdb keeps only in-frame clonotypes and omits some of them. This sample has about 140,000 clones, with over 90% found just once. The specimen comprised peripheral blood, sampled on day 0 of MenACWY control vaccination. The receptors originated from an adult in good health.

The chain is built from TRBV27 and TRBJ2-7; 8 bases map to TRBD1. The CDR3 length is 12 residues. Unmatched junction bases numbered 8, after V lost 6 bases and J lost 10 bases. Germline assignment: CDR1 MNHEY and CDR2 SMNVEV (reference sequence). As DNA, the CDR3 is TGTGCCAGCAGCCCCGGGGACAGGCACCAGTACTTC. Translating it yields CASSPGDRHQYF.

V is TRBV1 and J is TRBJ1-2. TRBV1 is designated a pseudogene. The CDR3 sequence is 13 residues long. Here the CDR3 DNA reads TGCACCAGCAGCCCCGGGCCGTACTATGGCTACACCTTC. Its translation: CTSSPGPYYGYTF.

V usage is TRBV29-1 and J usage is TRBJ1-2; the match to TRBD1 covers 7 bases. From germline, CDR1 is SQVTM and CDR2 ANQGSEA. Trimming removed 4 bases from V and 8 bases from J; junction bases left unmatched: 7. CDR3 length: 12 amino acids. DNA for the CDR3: TGCAGCGTTGTGAGGGGGCCTAACGGCTACACCTTC. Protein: CSVVRGPNGYTF. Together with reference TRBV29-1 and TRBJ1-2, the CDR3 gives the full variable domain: SAVISQKPSRDICQRGTSLTIQCQVDSQVTMMFWYRQQPGQSLTLIATANQGSEATYESGFVIDKFPISRPNLTFSTLTVSNMSPEDSSIYLCSVVRGPNGYTFGSGTRLTVV.

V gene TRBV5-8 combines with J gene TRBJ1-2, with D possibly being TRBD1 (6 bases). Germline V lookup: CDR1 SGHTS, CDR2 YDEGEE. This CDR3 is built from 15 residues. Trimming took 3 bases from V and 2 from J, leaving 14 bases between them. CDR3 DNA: TGTGCCAGCAGCTCCTCACGGACAGTGAACTATGGCTACACCTTC. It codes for CASSSSRTVNYGYTF.

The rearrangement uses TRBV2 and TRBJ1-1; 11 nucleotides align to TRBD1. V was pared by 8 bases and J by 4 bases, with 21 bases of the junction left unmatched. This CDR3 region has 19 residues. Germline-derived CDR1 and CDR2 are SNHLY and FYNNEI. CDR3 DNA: TGTGCCAGCCGAAGGACAGGGGGCTCTGTAAATCGCCTTAGCACTGAAGCTTTCTTT. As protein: CASRRTGGSVNRLSTEAFF.

The CDR3: CASSTSNSNQPQHF. CDR3 bases: TGTGCCAGTAGTACGTCGAATAGCAATCAGCCCCAGCATTTT. The V and J genes are TRBV19 and TRBJ1-5; no definite D call. This CDR3 comprises 14 residues. V lost 4 bases and J lost 0, with 7 bases in between. Germline CDR1 is LNHDA and CDR2 is SQIVND (reference sequence).

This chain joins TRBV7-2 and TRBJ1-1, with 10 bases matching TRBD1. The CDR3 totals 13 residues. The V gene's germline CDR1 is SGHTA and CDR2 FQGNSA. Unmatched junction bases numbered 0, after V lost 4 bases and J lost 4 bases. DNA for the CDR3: TGTGCCAGCAGCTGGACAGGGGGCACTGAAGCTTTCTTT. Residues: CASSWTGGTEAFF.

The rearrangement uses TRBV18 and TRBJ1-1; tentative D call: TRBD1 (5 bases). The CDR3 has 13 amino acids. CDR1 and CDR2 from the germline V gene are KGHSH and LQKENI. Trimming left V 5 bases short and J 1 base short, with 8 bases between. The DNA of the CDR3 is TGTGCCAGCTCATCCCAGGGGAACACTGAAGCTTTCTTT. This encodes CASSSQGNTEAFF. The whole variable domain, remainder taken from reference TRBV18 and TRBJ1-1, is NAGVMQNPRHLVRRRGQEARLRCSPMKGHSHVYWYRQLPEEGLKFMVYLQKENIIDESGMPKERFSAEFPKEGPSILRIQQVVRGDSAAYFCASSSQGNTEAFFGQGTRLTVV.

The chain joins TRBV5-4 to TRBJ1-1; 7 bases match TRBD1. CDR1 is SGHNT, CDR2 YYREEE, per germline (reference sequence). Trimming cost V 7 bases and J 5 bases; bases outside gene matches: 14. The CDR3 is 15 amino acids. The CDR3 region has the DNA TGTGCCAGCCACCCGCAGACAGGGAGGGATACTGAAGCTTTCTTT. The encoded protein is CASHPQTGRDTEAFF.

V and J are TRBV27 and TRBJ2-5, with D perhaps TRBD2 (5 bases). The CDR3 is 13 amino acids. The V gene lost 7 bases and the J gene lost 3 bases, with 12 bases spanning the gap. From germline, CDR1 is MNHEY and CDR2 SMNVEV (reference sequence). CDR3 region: CASTRSGEETQYF. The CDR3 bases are TGTGCCAGCACCCGGAGCGGAGAAGAGACCCAGTACTTC.